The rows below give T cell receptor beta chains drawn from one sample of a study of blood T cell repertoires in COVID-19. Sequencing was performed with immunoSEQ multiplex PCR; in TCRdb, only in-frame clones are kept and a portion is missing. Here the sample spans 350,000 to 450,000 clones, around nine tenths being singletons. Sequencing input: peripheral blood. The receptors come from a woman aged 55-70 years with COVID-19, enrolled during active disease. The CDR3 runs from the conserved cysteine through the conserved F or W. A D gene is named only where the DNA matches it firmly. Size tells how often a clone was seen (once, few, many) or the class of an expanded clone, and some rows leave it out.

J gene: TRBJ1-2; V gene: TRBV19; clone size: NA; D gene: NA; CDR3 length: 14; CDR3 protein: CASSILGLNYGYTF; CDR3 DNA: TGTGCCAGTAGTATTCTGGGGCTTAACTATGGCTACACCTTC
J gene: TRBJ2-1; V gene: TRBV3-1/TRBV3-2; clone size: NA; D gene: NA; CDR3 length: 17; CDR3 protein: CASSIFTRLEAYNEQFF; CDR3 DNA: TGTGCCAGCAGCATCTTCACCCGACTAGAAGCCTACAATGAGCAGTTCTTC
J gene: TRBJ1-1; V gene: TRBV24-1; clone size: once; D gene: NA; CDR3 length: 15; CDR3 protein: CATSDLPDGGPEAFF; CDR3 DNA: TGTGCCACCAGTGATTTGCCGGACGGGGGACCTGAAGCTTTCTTT
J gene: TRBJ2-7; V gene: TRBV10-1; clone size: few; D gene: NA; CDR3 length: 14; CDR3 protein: CASSESWLGDEQYF; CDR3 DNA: TGCGCCAGCAGTGAGTCCTGGCTGGGCGACGAGCAGTACTTC
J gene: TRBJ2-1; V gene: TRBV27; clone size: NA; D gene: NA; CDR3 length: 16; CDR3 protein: CASSSSTGRRDIEQFF; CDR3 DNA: TGTGCCAGCAGTTCGAGCACAGGGAGAAGGGACATTGAGCAGTTCTTC
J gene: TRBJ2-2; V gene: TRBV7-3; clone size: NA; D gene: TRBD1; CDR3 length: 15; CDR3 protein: CASSLFGQGTGELFF; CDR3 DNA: TGTGCCAGCAGCTTATTCGGACAGGGCACCGGGGAGCTGTTTTTT
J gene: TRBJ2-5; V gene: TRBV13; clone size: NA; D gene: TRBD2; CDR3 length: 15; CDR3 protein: CASSRGTSGGETQYF; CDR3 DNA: TGTGCCAGCAGCCGAGGGACTAGCGGGGGCGAGACCCAGTACTTC
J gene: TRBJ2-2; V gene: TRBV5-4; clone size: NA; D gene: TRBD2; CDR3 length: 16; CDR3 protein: CASSAGLAGYTGELFF; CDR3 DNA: TGTGCCAGCAGCGCCGGTCTAGCGGGGTACACCGGGGAGCTGTTTTTT
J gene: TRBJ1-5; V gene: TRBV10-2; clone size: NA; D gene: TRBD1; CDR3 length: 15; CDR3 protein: CASRSGTGANQPQHF; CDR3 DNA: TGCGCCAGCAGGTCCGGGACAGGTGCTAATCAGCCCCAGCATTTT
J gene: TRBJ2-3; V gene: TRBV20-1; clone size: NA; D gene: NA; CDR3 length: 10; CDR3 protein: CSAPLDTQYF; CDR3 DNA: TGCAGTGCCCCACTGGATACGCAGTATTTT
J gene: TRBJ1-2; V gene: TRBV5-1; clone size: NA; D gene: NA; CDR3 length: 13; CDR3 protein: CASSQQSNYGYTF; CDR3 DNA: TGCGCCAGCAGCCAACAGTCTAACTATGGCTACACCTTC